A selection of T cell receptor beta chains follows, all from one sample in a study of blood T cell repertoires in COVID-19. Profiling relied on immunoSEQ multiplex PCR, and the TCRdb table lists in-frame clones only, not all of them. The table has approximately 400,000 clones, 81% seen once. Sequencing was carried out using peripheral blood. The receptor set was obtained from a human donor with acute or convalescent COVID-19. The donor label of this sample is uncertain. The conserved cysteine and the conserved F or W are not part of the CDR3 here. Fields, in order: D gene, V gene, CDR3 protein. D genes are given only for firm matches.

TRBD2 | TRBV5-4 | ASSSGLAGTKETQY
TRBD1 | TRBV6-5 | ASSYGTGNYYEQY
- | TRBV19 | ASTREFAGANVLT
- | TRBV27 | ASKPADSANEKLF
TRBD2 | TRBV6-5 | ASSTSGRKDPQF
- | TRBV6-6 | ASSYPQGVDYGYT
TRBD1 | TRBV3-1/TRBV3-2 | ASSQGFQGQGFTGTQY
TRBD2 | TRBV9 | ASSVVSGGGNEQF
- | TRBV3-1/TRBV3-2 | ASSPSRGRGLHTEAF
- | TRBV3-1/TRBV3-2 | ASSLSWRSEAF
- | TRBV7-6 | ASSLTGVGYT
- | TRBV19 | ASSISDRSNTGELF
TRBD2 | TRBV18 | ASSPWTSGSGNEQF
TRBD1 | TRBV15 | ATSRKGANTEAF
- | TRBV12-3/TRBV12-4 | ASSRQGFEQY
- | TRBV15 | ATSREIGRGNQPQH
TRBD2 | TRBV4-1 | ASSHPTSGRSTDTQY
- | TRBV10-2 | ASTRGLGETQY
TRBD1 | TRBV12-3/TRBV12-4 | ASRGTGNQPQH
TRBD2 | TRBV5-6 | ASSLLSAGGAHEQF
- | TRBV19 | ASSMKRGGYGYT
TRBD1 | TRBV3-1/TRBV3-2 | ASSQQGAGEKLF
TRBD1 | TRBV19 | ASPGSTGGWETQY
- | TRBV3-1/TRBV3-2 | ASSNQGTSNEKLF